The clone carrying this T cell receptor (beta chain) was counted a few times. These data are taken from a study of blood T cell repertoires in COVID-19. Study background: Sources were T cells, B-cell-depleted T cells, or PBMCs; the material itself was cDNA or gDNA.

In the original analysis: Estimation of nucleated cell counts was performed using reference gene primer amplification. Libraries were prepared by immunoSEQ multiplex PCR; TCRdb keeps only in-frame clonotypes and omits some of them. Clonal size and the V and J genes are those of that table, whereas D and trimming came from the DNA. The sample lists around 200,000 clones, 70% to 90% occurring once. Sequenced input: peripheral blood. The TCR comes from a woman older than 75 with acute or convalescent COVID-19.

CDR3 sequence: CASSHRGGTNTGELFF. CDR3 DNA: TGCGCCAGCAGCCATAGGGGAGGCACGAACACCGGGGAGCTGTTTTTT. This chain connects TRBV4-1 to TRBJ2-2; tentatively, D is TRBD2 (6 bases). Between the trimmed V and J ends, which lost 3 bases and 0 bases, there was a span of 11 bases. The CDR3 runs 16 residues. Germline CDR1 reads MGHRA; CDR2 reads YSYEKL.